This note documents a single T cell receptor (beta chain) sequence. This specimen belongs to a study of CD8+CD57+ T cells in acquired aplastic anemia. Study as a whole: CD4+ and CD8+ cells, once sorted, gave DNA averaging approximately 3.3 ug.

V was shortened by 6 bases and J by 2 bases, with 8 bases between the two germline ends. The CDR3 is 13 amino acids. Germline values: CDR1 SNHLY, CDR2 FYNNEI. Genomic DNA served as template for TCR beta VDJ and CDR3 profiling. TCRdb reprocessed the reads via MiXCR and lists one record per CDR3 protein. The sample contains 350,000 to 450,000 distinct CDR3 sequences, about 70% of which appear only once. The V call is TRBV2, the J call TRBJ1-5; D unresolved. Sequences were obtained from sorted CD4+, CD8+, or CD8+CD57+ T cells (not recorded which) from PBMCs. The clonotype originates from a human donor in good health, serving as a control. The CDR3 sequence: CASSAEGNQPQHF. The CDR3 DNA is TGTGCCAGCAGCGCCGAGGGCAATCAGCCCCAGCATTTT.